The 12 T cell receptor beta chains given below trace back to one sample, sequenced in a study of human T cells and chemical hapten exposure. TCRdb recomputed calls from the RACE reads with MiXCR, one row per CDR3 protein. Counted here are tens of thousands of distinct CDR3 sequences, 9.5% occurring once; the ten biggest clones make up 26%. Noted time point: patch test 3, about 24 weeks after DPC sensitization. Treatment meaning: therapeutic diphenylcyclopropenone sensitization with weekly scalp DPC. The authors' total RNA extraction used unfractionated whole blood. The specimen comprised whole blood, sampled in connection with sensitization to the hapten diphenylcyclopropenone (DPC). These receptor sequences come from a man aged 50 or older with alopecia areata. Some clones in this sample may be carry-over from other donors' samples.

This sequence joins TRBV7-9 and TRBJ2-7; no definite D call. CDR3 length: 15 residues. The V end was cut by 5 bases, the J end by 6 bases, with 20 bases between. The germline CDR1 and CDR2 sequences are SEHNR and FQNEAQ (reference sequence). The CDR3 DNA sequence: TGTGCCAGCAGCCCCCGGCGCCTTGGTCAGGTCGAGCAGTACTTC. Residues: CASSPRRLGQVEQYF.

The table lists this clonotype with many counts. Sequence at one end of the junction differs from germline and may be a read error. This chain joins TRBV7-6 and TRBJ2-5, with 12 bases that match TRBD2. Germline V gene data show CDR1 as SGHVS and CDR2 as FNYEAQ. There are 15 residues in the CDR3. CDR3 in DNA: TGTGCCAGCAGTCCACTAGCGGGAGGCCAAGAAACCCAGTACTTC. Translating gives CASSPLAGGQETQYF.

This clonotype turned up a few times. This CDR3 is CASSSGTGLETQYF. The DNA of the CDR3 is TGTGCCAGCAGCTCCGGGACTGGGCTAGAGACCCAGTACTTC. This chain uses TRBV27 with TRBJ2-5, with a weak D call TRBD2 (6 bases). The CDR3 contains 14 residues. Trimming stripped 6 bases from V and 4 bases from J, with 15 bases between. The germline CDR1 and CDR2 sequences are MNHEY and SMNVEV (reference sequence).

This clonotype was detected ten times or more. The chain combines TRBV7-6 with TRBJ2-7; TRBD1 is a possible D gene (5 bases). The V and J ends lost 1 base and 6 bases respectively, with 16 bases between them. Germline lookup yields CDR1 SGHVS and CDR2 FNYEAQ. The CDR3 is made up of 15 amino acids. CDR3 DNA sequence: TGTGCCAGCAGCTTAGAGGGGCAAATACCCTCCGAGCAGTACTTC. Translated, it gives CASSLEGQIPSEQYF.

This clonotype was recorded a few times. The CDR3: CASSYSMETGRSDEQYF. DNA for the CDR3: TGTGCCAGCAGTTACTCGATGGAGACGGGGAGGAGCGACGAGCAGTACTTC. The chain employs TRBV6-2 or TRBV6-3 and TRBJ2-7, with D perhaps matching TRBD2 (6 bases). This CDR3 has 17 residues. The germline V and J ends were trimmed by 0 bases and 5 bases, with 20 bases remaining between them. Germline assignment: CDR1 MNHEY and CDR2 SVGEGT.

This clonotype was seen only a few times. J is TRBJ2-1 and V is TRBV24-1, with D tentatively TRBD2 (5 bases). The CDR3 extends over 14 amino acids. V lost 5 bases to trimming and J lost 2 bases, with 9 bases between them. CDR1 is KGHDR and CDR2 is SFDVKD in the germline V gene. CDR3 amino acids: CATSVSGAYNEQFF. The CDR3 region has the DNA TGTGCCACCAGTGTCAGCGGAGCCTACAATGAGCAGTTCTTC.

V and J are TRBV12-3 or TRBV12-4 and TRBJ2-2, with 14 bases lining up with TRBD2. J gave up 7 bases and V 3 bases, and 13 bases lay outside the gene matches. The CDR3 length is 19 residues. The CDR3 bases are TGTGCCAGCAGTTTCTCCGGGACTAGCGGGAGTACTGTGGGCGGGGAGCTGTTTTTT. This encodes CASSFSGTSGSTVGGELFF.

Only a few counts were recorded for this clonotype. The chain recombines TRBV5-4 with TRBJ2-3; D uncertain. Germline V gives CDR1 SGHNT, CDR2 YYREEE (reference sequence). The germline V and J ends were trimmed by 1 base and 1 base, with 7 bases remaining between them. This CDR3 is 14 amino acids long. This chain's CDR3 is CASSLKAGTDTQYF. CDR3 coding DNA: TGTGCCAGCAGCTTGAAGGCCGGCACAGATACGCAGTATTTT.

This clonotype was seen a handful of times. The genes are TRBV2 and TRBJ2-4; D might be TRBD1 or TRBD2, each matching 5 bases. From germline, CDR1 is SNHLY and CDR2 FYNNEI. This CDR3 is 13 amino acids long. The V gene lost 8 bases and the J gene lost 0 bases, with 8 bases spanning the gap. This CDR3 is CASGTAAKNIQYF. As DNA, the CDR3 is TGTGCCAGCGGGACGGCAGCCAAAAACATTCAGTACTTC. The full variable domain, rest sourced from reference TRBV2 and TRBJ2-4, is EPEVTQTPSHQVTQMGQEVILRCVPISNHLYFYWYRQILGQKVEFLVSFYNNEISEKSEIFDDQFSVERPDGSNFTLKIRSTKLEDSAMYFCASGTAAKNIQYFGAGTRLSVL.

This clonotype has a count of ten or more. The chain couples TRBV20-1 to TRBJ2-5, with D possibly being TRBD2 (7 bases). Deletions cut 6 bases from V and 6 bases from J, with 20 bases between. Germline V gene lookup returns CDR1 DFQATT and CDR2 SNEGSKA (reference sequence). The CDR3 consists of 14 residues. This CDR3 is CSAPRGGSSQTQYF. As DNA, the CDR3 is TGCAGTGCCCCCAGGGGCGGGAGTTCCCAGACCCAGTACTTC.

This clonotype has at least ten counts. J is TRBJ2-3 and V is TRBV10-2; D gene ambiguous. V lost 4 bases, J lost 2 bases, and 13 bases lay in between. The CDR3 has 15 amino acids. The germline V gene encodes CDR1 WSHSY and CDR2 SAAADI. The CDR3 loop is CASSVRFITTDTQYF. Written as DNA, the CDR3 is TGCGCCAGCAGTGTCCGGTTCATCACCACAGATACGCAGTATTTT.

This clonotype was observed at least ten times. The chain uses TRBV28 and TRBJ1-6; D gene uncertain. V gave up 7 bases and J gave up 14 bases, with 15 bases separating them. The CDR3 length is 12 residues. Germline V gene data show CDR1 as MDHEN and CDR2 as SYDVKM. CDR3 protein: CASKDGRAALHF. The CDR3 DNA reads TGTGCCAGCAAGGACGGACGTGCGGCCCTCCACTTT.